The clone carrying this T cell receptor beta chain was found a few times. Its antigen is still unknown. TCRdb's copy holds only in-frame clones and misses some; the assay was immunoSEQ multiplex PCR. The sample holds fewer than 20,000 clones, about 84% seen once. This CDR3 region has 11 residues. V was trimmed by 5 bases and J by 15 bases, leaving 14 bases between them. Germline V gives CDR1 SEHNR, CDR2 FQNEAQ (reference sequence). This entry belongs to a study of CD4 T cells in relation to SARS-CoV-2 and coronaviruses. Unexposed donor CD4+ T cells date from about 2011-2018, before the COVID-19 pandemic. Isolation of CD4+ T cells took place after roughly nine days in culture. Cells permitting, SARS-CoV-2 S/N and four cold-coronavirus spikes were tested on unexposed-donor CD4+ T cells.

The sequenced sample consisted of CD4+ T cells from PBMCs, cultured in vitro. The chain employs TRBV7-9 and TRBJ2-1; D is undetermined. This TCR was recovered from a human donor in good health. CDR3 sequence: CASSPNGPRFF. The CDR3 DNA reads TGTGCCAGCAGCCCTAACGGGCCTAGGTTCTTC.